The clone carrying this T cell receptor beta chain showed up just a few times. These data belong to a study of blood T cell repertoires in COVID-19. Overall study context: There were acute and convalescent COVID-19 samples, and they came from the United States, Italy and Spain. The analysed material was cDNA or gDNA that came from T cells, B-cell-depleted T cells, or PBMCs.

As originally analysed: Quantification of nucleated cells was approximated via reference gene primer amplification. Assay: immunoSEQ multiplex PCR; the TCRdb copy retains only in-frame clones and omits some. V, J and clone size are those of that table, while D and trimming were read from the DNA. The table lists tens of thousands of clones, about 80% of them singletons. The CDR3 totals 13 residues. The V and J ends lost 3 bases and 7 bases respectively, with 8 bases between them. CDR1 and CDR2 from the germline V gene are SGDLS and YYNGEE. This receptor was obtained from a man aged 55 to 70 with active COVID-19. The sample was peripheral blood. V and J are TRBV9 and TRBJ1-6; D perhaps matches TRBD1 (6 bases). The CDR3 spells CASSATGNSPLHF. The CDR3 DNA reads TGTGCCAGCAGCGCCACAGGGAATTCACCCCTCCACTTT. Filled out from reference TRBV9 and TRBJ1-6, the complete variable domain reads DSGVTQTPKHLITATGQRVTLRCSPRSGDLSVYWYQQSLDQGLQFLIQYYNGEERAKGNILERFSAQQFPDLHSELNLSSLELGDSALYFCASSATGNSPLHFGNGTRLTVT.